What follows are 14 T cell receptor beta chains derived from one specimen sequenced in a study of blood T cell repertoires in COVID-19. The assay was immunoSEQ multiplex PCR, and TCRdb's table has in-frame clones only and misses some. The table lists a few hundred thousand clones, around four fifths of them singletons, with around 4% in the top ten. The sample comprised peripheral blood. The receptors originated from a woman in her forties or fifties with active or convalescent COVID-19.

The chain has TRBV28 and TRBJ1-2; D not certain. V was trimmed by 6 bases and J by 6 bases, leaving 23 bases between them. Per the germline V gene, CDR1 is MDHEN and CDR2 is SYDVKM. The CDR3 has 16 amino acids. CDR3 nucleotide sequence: TGTGCCAGCAGCCTTCTGTATCAGGTAGAGGGTCATGGCTACACCTTC. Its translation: CASSLLYQVEGHGYTF.

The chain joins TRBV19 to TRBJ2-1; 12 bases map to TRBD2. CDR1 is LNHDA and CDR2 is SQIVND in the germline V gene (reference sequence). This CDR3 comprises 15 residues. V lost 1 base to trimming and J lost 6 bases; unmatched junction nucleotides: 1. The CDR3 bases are TGTGCCAGTAGTATAGGACTAGCGGGAGTCAATGAGCAGTTCTTC. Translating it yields CASSIGLAGVNEQFF.

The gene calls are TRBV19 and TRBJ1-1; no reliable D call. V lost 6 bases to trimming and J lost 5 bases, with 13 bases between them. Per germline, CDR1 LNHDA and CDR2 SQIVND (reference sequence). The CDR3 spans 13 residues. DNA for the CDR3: TGTGCCAGTAGGAGGCGAGAGGGTACTGAAGCTTTCTTT. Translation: CASRRREGTEAFF.

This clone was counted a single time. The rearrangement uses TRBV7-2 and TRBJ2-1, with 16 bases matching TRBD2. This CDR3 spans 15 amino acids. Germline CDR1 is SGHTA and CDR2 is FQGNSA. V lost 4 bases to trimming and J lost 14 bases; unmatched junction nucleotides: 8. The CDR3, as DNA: TGTGCCAGCAGCTCATATTCGGGGACTAGCGGGAGGGAGTTCTTC. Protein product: CASSSYSGTSGREFF.

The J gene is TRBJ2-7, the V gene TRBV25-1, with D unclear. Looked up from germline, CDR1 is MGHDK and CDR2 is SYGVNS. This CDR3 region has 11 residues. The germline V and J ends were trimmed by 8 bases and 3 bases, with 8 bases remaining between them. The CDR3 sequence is CASAENYEQYF. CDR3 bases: TGTGCCAGCGCCGAGAACTACGAGCAGTACTTC.

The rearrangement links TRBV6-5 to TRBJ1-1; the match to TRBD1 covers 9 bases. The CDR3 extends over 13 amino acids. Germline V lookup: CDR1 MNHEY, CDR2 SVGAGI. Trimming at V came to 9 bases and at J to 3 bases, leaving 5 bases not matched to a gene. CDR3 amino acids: CASTGGFDTEAFF. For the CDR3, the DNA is TGTGCCAGTACAGGGGGCTTCGACACTGAAGCTTTCTTT.

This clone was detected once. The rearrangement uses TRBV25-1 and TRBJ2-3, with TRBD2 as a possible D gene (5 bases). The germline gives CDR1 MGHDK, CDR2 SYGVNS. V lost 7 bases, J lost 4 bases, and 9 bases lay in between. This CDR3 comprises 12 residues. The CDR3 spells CASNGDADTQYF. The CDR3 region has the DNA TGTGCCAGCAACGGGGATGCAGATACGCAGTATTTT.

The CDR3 loop is CASNGRRGTGELFF. CDR3 bases: TGTGCCAGCAATGGCCGCCGAGGCACCGGGGAGCTGTTTTTT. The chain joins TRBV2 to TRBJ2-2; D call uncertain. Germline lookup yields CDR1 SNHLY and CDR2 FYNNEI. The ends were cut back, 7 bases at V and 4 bases at J, with 13 bases in the middle. The CDR3 is 14 amino acids.

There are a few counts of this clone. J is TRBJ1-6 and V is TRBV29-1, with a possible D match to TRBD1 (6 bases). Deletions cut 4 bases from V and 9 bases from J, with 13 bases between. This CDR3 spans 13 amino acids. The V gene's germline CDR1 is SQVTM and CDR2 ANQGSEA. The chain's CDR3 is CSVVYREGSPLHF. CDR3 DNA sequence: TGCAGCGTTGTCTACAGGGAGGGTTCACCCCTCCACTTT.

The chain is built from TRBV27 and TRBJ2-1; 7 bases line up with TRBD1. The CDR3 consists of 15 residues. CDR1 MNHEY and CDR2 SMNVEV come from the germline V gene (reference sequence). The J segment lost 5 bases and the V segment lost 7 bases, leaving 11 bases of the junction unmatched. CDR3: CASTPLGTVDNEQFF. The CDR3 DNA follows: TGTGCCAGCACCCCGCTAGGGACAGTAGACAATGAGCAGTTCTTC.

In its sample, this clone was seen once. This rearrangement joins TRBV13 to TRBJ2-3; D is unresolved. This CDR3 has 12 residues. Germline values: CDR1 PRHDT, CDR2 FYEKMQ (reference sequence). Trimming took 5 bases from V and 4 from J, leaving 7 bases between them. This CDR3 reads CASSAEADTQYF. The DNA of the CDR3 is TGTGCCAGCAGCGCTGAGGCAGATACGCAGTATTTT.

The CDR3 nucleotides are TGCGCCAGCAGCTTGGCCCTTGAAGCGGGTGCGCAGTTCTTC. It encodes CASSLALEAGAQFF. The gene calls are TRBV5-1 and TRBJ2-1; perhaps TRBD2 as D (6 bases). Per germline, CDR1 SGHRS and CDR2 YFSETQ. V was pared by 0 bases and J by 12 bases, with 16 bases between. CDR3 size: 14 residues.

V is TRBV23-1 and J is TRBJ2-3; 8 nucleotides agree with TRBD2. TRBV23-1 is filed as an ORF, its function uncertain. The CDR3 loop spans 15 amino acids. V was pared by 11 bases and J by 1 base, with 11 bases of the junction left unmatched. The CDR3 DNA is TGCGCCCCCCTCCCTCGGCGGGAGGGCACAGATACGCAGTATTTT. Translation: CAPLPRREGTDTQYF.

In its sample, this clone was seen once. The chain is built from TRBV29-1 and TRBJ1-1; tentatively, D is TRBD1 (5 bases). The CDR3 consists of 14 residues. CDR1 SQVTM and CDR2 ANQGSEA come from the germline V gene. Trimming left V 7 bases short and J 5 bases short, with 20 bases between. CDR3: CSAQRPGLRTEAFF. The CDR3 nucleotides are TGCAGCGCCCAACGTCCGGGACTTCGGACTGAAGCTTTCTTT.